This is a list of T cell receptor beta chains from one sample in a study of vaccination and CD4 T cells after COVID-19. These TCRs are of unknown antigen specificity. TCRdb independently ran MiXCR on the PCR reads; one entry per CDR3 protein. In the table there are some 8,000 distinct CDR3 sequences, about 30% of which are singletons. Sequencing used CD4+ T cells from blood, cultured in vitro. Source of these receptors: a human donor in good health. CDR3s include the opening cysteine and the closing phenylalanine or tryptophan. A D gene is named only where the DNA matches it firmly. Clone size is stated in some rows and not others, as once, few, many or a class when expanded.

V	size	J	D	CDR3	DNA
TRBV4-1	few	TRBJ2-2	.	CASSLRPAKVGTGELFF	TGCGCCAGCAGCCTCAGACCAGCGAAGGTTGGCACCGGGGAGCTGTTTTTT
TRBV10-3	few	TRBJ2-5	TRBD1	CAVRPGQAYQETQYF	TGTGCCGTCAGACCGGGACAGGCTTACCAAGAGACCCAGTACTTC
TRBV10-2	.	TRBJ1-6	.	CASRGGEGYSPLHF	TGCGCCAGCAGGGGGGGCGAAGGCTATTCACCCCTCCACTTT
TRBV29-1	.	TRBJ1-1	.	CSVVRISEAEAFF	TGCAGCGTTGTAAGGATTTCCGAGGCTGAAGCTTTCTTT
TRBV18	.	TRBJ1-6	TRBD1	CASSPLGQVMRSPLHF	TGTGCCAGCTCACCTTTGGGACAGGTGATGCGTTCACCCCTCCACTTT
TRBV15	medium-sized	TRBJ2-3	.	CATSREGGADTQYF	TGTGCCACCAGCAGAGAAGGCGGAGCAGATACGCAGTATTTT
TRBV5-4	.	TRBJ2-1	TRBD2	CASSLGSGRPLRNEQFF	TGTGCCAGCAGCTTGGGGAGCGGGAGGCCCCTTAGGAATGAGCAGTTCTTC
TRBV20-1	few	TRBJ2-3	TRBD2	CSARDLKSGSQPDTQYF	TGCAGTGCTAGAGATCTCAAGAGCGGGAGTCAACCAGATACGCAGTATTTT
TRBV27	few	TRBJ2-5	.	CASRGGRGMDYAVRETQYF	TGTGCCAGCCGCGGCGGCAGGGGCATGGACTACGCTGTCCGGGAGACCCAGTACTTC
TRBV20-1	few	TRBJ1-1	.	CSARRGPRTEAFF	TGCAGTGCTAGGCGGGGACCGCGCACTGAAGCTTTCTTT
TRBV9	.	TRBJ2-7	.	CASSARDPGQVKVYEQYF	TGTGCCAGCAGCGCAAGAGATCCGGGGCAGGTCAAGGTCTACGAGCAGTACTTC
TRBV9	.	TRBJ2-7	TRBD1	CASSVGQGASYEQYF	TGTGCCAGCAGCGTTGGACAGGGGGCTTCCTACGAGCAGTACTTC
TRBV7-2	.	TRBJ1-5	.	CASSGGYSNQPQHF	TGTGCTAGTAGCGGGGGATATAGCAATCAGCCCCAGCATTTT
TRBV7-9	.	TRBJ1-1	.	CASSLGVKKGLANTEAFF	TGTGCCAGCAGCTTAGGCGTTAAGAAGGGGCTGGCGAACACTGAAGCTTTCTTT
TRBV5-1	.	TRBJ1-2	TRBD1	CASSNEPGQGNYGYTF	TGCGCCAGCAGCAACGAACCGGGACAGGGAAACTATGGCTACACCTTC
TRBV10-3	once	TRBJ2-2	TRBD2	CAISVLAGTGELFF	TGTGCCATCAGTGTACTAGCGGGAACCGGGGAGCTGTTTTTT
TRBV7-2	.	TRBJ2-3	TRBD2	CASSSIAGSTDTQYF	TGTGCCAGCAGCTCCATAGCGGGAAGCACAGATACGCAGTATTTT
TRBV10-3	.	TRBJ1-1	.	CAINRDGDTEAFF	TGTGCCATCAACCGGGACGGGGACACTGAAGCTTTCTTT
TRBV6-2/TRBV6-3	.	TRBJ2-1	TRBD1	CASIGDRGQFF	TGTGCCAGCATAGGTGACAGGGGCCAGTTCTTC
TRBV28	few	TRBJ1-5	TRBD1	CASSSLRQGGNQPQHF	TGTGCCAGCAGTTCTCTCCGACAGGGCGGCAATCAGCCCCAGCATTTT
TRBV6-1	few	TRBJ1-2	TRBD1	CASSKQGAWGYTF	TGTGCCAGCAGTAAACAGGGGGCTTGGGGCTACACCTTC
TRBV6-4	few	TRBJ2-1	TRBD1	CASSDRDRGEQFF	TGTGCCAGCAGTGACAGGGACAGGGGTGAGCAGTTCTTC
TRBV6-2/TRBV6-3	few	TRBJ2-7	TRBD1	CASRPGQGNHEQYF	TGTGCCAGCAGGCCGGGACAGGGGAACCACGAGCAGTACTTC
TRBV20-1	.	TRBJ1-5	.	CSANHGQPQHF	TGCAGTGCTAATCACGGTCAGCCCCAGCATTTT
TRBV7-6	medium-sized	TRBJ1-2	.	CASSLGQGLRYGYTF	TGTGCCAGCAGCTTGGGGCAGGGGCTACGCTATGGCTACACCTTC
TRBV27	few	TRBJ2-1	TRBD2	CASTAGEGNEQFF	TGTGCCAGCACGGCGGGAGAAGGCAATGAGCAGTTCTTC
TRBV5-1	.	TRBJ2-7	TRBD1	CASSSRQGAGEQYF	TGCGCCAGCAGCTCTCGACAGGGGGCGGGCGAGCAGTACTTC
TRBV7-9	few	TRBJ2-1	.	CASSPTGMRNEQFF	TGTGCCAGCAGCCCAACAGGGATGCGCAATGAGCAGTTCTTC
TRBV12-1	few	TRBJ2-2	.	CASSFSSSGKNTGELFF	TGTGCCAGCAGCTTTTCGTCTAGCGGGAAGAACACCGGGGAGCTGTTTTTT
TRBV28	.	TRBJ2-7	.	CASSLPPYEQYF	TGTGCCAGCAGTTTACCCCCCTACGAGCAGTACTTC
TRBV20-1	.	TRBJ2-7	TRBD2	CSARTSGNSYEQYF	TGCAGTGCCAGGACTAGTGGCAACTCCTACGAGCAGTACTTC
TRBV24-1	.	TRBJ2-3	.	CATSDPRQNTDTQYF	TGTGCCACCAGTGATCCCCGACAGAACACAGATACGCAGTATTTT
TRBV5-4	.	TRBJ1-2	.	CASSSGSQYGYTF	TGTGCCAGCAGCTCCGGGTCCCAATATGGCTACACCTTC
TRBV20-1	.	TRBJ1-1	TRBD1	CSARRTGDNTEAFF	TGCAGTGCTAGACGAACAGGGGATAACACTGAAGCTTTCTTT
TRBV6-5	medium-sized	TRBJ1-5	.	CASSYRGESQPQHF	TGTGCCAGCAGTTATAGGGGAGAAAGTCAGCCCCAGCATTTT
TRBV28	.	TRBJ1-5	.	CASSPLDLYSNQPQHF	TGTGCCAGCAGTCCCCTCGATCTTTATAGCAATCAGCCCCAGCATTTT
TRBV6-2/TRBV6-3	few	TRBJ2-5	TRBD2	CASSHGTNSAQETQYF	TGTGCCAGCAGTCACGGGACTAACTCAGCTCAAGAGACCCAGTACTTC
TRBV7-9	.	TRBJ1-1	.	CASSLETGPMNTEAFF	TGTGCCAGCAGCTTAGAGACAGGACCCATGAACACTGAAGCTTTCTTT
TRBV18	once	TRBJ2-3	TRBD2	CASSPTRLAGGLPDTQYF	TGTGCCAGCTCACCGACCAGACTAGCGGGAGGCCTCCCAGATACGCAGTATTTT
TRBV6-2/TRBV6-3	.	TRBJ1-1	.	CATSPRTEAFF	TGTGCCACCTCGCCTAGGACTGAAGCTTTCTTT
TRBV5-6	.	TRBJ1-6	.	CASRKSGDSGSPLHF	TGTGCCAGCAGGAAGTCCGGGGATAGCGGTTCACCCCTCCACTTT
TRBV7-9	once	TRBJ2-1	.	CASSPNMGDGYNEQFF	TGTGCCAGCAGCCCAAACATGGGGGACGGCTACAATGAGCAGTTCTTC
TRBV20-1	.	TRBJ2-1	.	CSARGPSGVNEQFF	TGCAGTGCTAGAGGCCCATCAGGGGTCAATGAGCAGTTCTTC
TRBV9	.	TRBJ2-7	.	CASSPIPGEQYF	TGTGCCAGCAGCCCCATCCCCGGCGAGCAGTACTTC
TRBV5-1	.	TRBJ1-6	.	CASSLGRNSPLHF	TGCGCCAGCAGCTTGGGGCGAAATTCACCCCTCCACTTT
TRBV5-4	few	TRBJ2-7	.	CASSLLGGPLEQYF	TGTGCCAGCAGCTTGTTGGGGGGGCCCCTGGAGCAGTACTTC
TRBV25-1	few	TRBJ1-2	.	CASSVQGFGGYTF	TGTGCCAGCAGCGTCCAGGGATTTGGTGGCTACACCTTC
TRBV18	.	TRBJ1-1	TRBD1	CASWGTGSKNTEAFF	TGTGCCAGCTGGGGGACAGGGTCGAAGAACACTGAAGCTTTCTTT
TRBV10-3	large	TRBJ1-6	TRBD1	CAISGTGLAYSPLHF	TGTGCCATCAGTGGGACAGGGTTGGCTTATTCACCCCTCCACTTT
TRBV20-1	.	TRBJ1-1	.	CSASRDKNTEAFF	TGCAGTGCTAGTCGGGACAAAAACACTGAAGCTTTCTTT
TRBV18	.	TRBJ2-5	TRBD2	CASSPLRTSGGQETQYF	TGTGCCAGCTCACCACTACGGACTAGCGGAGGCCAAGAGACCCAGTACTTC